The clone carrying this T cell receptor (beta chain) turned up a few times. The sample belongs to a study of regulatory T cells in long-lasting Graves disease. Time point denoted: newly diagnosed GD, antithyroid drugs for less than 3 months. Making the TCR library involved RNA that had been extracted from PBMCs. Clinicians diagnosed Graves' disease using American Thyroid Association guidelines. Around 9.9 milliliters of peripheral blood went into EDTA tubes. Library construction for TCR beta used iRepertoire HTBI primers and Arm-PCR of CDR3 regions. Using its own MiXCR run on the multiplex PCR reads, TCRdb lists one record per CDR3 protein. The sample carries fewer than 500,000 distinct CDR3 sequences, roughly 16% recorded once. J lost 9 bases, V lost 7 bases, and 14 bases had no gene match. The CDR3 is 14 residues long. The germline V gene encodes CDR1 MDHEN and CDR2 SYDVKM. The same sample was also studied in work on T cells in Graves' hyperthyroidism and ophthalmopathy.

Sequences were derived from peripheral blood mononuclear cells (PBMCs), sampled at new diagnosis, from a patient treated with antithyroid drugs. This TCR was recovered from a man aged 40-50 years with Graves disease. The rearrangement links TRBV28 to TRBJ2-7, with TRBD2 matching over 8 bases. The CDR3 bases are TGTGCCAGCATTCCCGCGGGGGGCTCTTTAGGGCAGTACTTC. Its translation is CASIPAGGSLGQYF.